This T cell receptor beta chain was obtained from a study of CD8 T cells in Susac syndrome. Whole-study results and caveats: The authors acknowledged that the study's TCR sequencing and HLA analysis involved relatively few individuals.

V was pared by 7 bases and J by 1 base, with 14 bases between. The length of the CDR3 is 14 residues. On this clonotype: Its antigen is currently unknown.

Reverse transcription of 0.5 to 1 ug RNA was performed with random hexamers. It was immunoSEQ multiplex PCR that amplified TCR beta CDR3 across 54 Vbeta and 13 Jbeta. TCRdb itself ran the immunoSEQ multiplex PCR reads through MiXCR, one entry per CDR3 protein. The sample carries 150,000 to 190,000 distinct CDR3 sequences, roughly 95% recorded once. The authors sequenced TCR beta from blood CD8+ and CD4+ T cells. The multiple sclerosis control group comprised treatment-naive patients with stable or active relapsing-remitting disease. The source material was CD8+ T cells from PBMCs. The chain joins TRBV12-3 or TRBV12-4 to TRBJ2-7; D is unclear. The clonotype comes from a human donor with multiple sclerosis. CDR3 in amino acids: CASTTGDLSYEQYF. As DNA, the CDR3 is TGTGCCAGCACCACTGGAGACTTGTCCTACGAGCAGTACTTC.